These 2 T cell receptor beta chains share one sample of origin, sequenced in a study of blood T cell repertoires in COVID-19. Profiled with immunoSEQ multiplex PCR; TCRdb holds only in-frame clones, not every one. There are about 210,000 clones in the sample; roughly 90% occur only once, and 1.5% to 2% lies in the top ten. The sequenced material came from peripheral blood. The receptors derive from a man in his 70s with acute or convalescent COVID-19.

The rearrangement uses TRBV5-4 and TRBJ2-7, with 10 positions matching TRBD2. Per germline, CDR1 SGHNT and CDR2 YYREEE (reference sequence). This CDR3 has 15 amino acids. The junction had 7 bases not matched to a gene; V was cut back by 4 bases and J by 3 bases. The CDR3 DNA sequence: TGTGCCAGCAGCAGCAGCGGGAGGGTCGACTACGAGCAGTACTTC. It specifies CASSSSGRVDYEQYF.

The chain uses TRBV18 and TRBJ2-1; the match to TRBD2 covers 10 bases. The CDR3 extends over 15 amino acids. Germline V CDR1 and CDR2: KGHSH, LQKENI. V gave up 5 bases and J gave up 2 bases; unmatched junction bases: 3. The CDR3 region has the DNA TGTGCCAGCTCATCCGGGACTAGCGCCTACAATGAGCAGTTCTTC. Translating it yields CASSSGTSAYNEQFF.